This passage covers 5 T cell receptor beta chains from one sample sequenced in a study of blood T cells in healthy people across ages. A second 7 to 11 cycle PCR used barcoded and J-beta primers. TCRdb re-derived calls from the 5' RACE reads in MiXCR, one entry per CDR3 protein. The sample holds some 750,000 distinct CDR3 sequences, 22% seen once. Sequencing was done on a sample of blood. The receptors stem from an older man in good health.

This clonotype was recorded a few times. This chain uses TRBV12-3 or TRBV12-4 with TRBJ2-3; no clear D. This CDR3 has 15 amino acids. V dropped 5 bases and J dropped 0 bases, with 12 bases sitting between them. The DNA for the CDR3 is TGTGCCAGCAGTCATGGGATCACTAGCACAGATACGCAGTATTTT. It codes for CASSHGITSTDTQYF.

The chain carries TRBV2 and TRBJ2-4; D remains unclear. In germline, CDR1 is SNHLY, CDR2 FYNNEI. V lost 3 bases, J lost 0 bases, and 12 bases lay in between. The CDR3 has 16 residues. The CDR3 DNA reads TGTGCCAGCAGTGATCGGTTGGATCTAGCCAAAAACATTCAGTACTTC. It specifies CASSDRLDLAKNIQYF.

This chain joins TRBV5-6 and TRBJ1-4; D is unresolved. Germline V gene lookup returns CDR1 SGHDT and CDR2 YYEEEE. This CDR3 contains 14 residues. Trimming shortened V by 4 bases and J by 8 bases, and 15 bases separated the two germline ends. The CDR3 is CASSLSVVGEKLFF. CDR3 DNA: TGTGCCAGCAGCCTATCGGTCGTCGGGGAAAAACTGTTTTTT.

This sequence joins TRBV7-2 and TRBJ2-1, with 7 bases lining up with TRBD1. The germline CDR1 and CDR2 sequences are SGHTA and FQGNSA. J gave up 1 base and V 5 bases, and 5 bases lay outside the gene matches. CDR3 length: 15 amino acids. CDR3 sequence (DNA): TGTGCCAGCAGCAAAGACAGGGAATCCTACAATGAGCAGTTCTTC. It is translated as CASSKDRESYNEQFF.

The genes are TRBV7-7 and TRBJ1-1, with 9 positions matching TRBD1. The length of the CDR3 is 18 residues. Looked up from germline, CDR1 is SSHAT and CDR2 is FNYEAQ (reference sequence). V was pared by 5 bases and J by 6 bases, with 19 bases of the junction left unmatched. The CDR3 is CASSQVEPGQGPNAEAFF. CDR3 in DNA: TGTGCCAGCAGCCAAGTAGAGCCGGGACAGGGCCCCAACGCTGAAGCTTTCTTT.